The subject of this entry is one TCR beta chain. This sample was taken from a study of control samples from healthy donors and cancer patients. The CDR3 is 13 residues long. The germline V gene has CDR1 ENHRY and CDR2 SYGVKD. With 8 bases clipped from V and 5 bases from J, the junction kept 7 bases outside the gene matches. This table comes from immunoSEQ multiplex PCR, and its TCRdb copy is limited to in-frame clones, with some not included. Of 60,000 or so clones listed, approximately 85% are singletons. This TCR was sampled from a man aged 50-60 years in good health. Sequenced sample: blood. The rearrangement uses TRBV10-3 and TRBJ2-7; TRBD1 agrees at 9 bases. The CDR3 spells CAILGQGLDEQYF. CDR3 DNA: TGTGCCATCTTGGGACAGGGTCTCGACGAGCAGTACTTC.